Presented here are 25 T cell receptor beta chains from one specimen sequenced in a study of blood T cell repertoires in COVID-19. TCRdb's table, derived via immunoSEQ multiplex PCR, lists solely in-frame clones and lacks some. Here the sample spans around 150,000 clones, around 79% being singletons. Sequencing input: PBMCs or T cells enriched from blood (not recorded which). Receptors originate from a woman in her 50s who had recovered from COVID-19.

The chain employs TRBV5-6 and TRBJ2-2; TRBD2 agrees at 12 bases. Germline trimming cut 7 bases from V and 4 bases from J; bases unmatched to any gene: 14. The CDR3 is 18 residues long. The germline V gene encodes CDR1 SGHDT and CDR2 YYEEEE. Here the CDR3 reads CASRPLAGGPQGTGELFF. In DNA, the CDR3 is TGTGCCAGCCGACCCCTAGCGGGAGGGCCTCAAGGCACCGGGGAGCTGTTTTTT. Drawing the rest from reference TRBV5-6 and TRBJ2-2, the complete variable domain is DAGVTQSPTHLIKTRGQQVTLRCSPKSGHDTVSWYQQALGQGPQFIFQYYEEEERQRGNFPDRFSGHQFPNYSSELNVNALLLGDSALYLCASRPLAGGPQGTGELFFGEGSRLTVL.

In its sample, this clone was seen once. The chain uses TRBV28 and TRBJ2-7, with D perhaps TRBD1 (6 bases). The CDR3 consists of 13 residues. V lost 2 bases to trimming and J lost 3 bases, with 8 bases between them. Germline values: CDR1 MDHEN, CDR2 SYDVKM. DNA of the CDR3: TGTGCCAGCAGTTTAACAGGGTACTACGAGCAGTACTTC. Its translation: CASSLTGYYEQYF.

In DNA form, the CDR3 reads TGTGCCAGCAGCCCCGGGACAGGGTTGGATACGCAGTATTTT. This gives the protein CASSPGTGLDTQYF. V usage is TRBV9 and J usage is TRBJ2-3, with 9 bases fitting TRBD1. Germline assignment: CDR1 SGDLS and CDR2 YYNGEE. This CDR3 comprises 14 residues. With 4 bases clipped from V and 6 bases from J, the junction kept 6 bases outside the gene matches.

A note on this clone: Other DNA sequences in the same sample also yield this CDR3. In DNA, the CDR3 is TGTGCCAGCAGCTCCGGAGGTGGGAGGAACAATCAGCCCCAGCATTTT. This translates into CASSSGGGRNNQPQHF. The chain joins TRBV7-9 to TRBJ1-5; D gene uncertain. The germline gives CDR1 SEHNR, CDR2 FQNEAQ (reference sequence). This CDR3 has 16 amino acids. The V end was cut by 4 bases, the J end by 3 bases, with 16 bases between.

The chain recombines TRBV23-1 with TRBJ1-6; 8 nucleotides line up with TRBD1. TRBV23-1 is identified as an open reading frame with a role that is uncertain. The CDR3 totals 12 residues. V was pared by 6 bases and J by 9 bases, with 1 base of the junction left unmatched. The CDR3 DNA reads TGCGCCAGCAGACAGGGGGGTTCACCCCTCCACTTT. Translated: CASRQGGSPLHF.

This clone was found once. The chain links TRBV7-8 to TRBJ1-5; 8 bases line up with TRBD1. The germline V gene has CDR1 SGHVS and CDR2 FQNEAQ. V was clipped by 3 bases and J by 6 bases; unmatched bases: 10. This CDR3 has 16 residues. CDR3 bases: TGTGCCAGCAGCTTGTCGACAGGGGTCAGTATTCAGCCCCAGCATTTT. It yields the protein CASSLSTGVSIQPQHF. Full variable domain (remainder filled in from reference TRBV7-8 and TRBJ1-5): GAGVSQSPRYKVAKRGQDVALRCDPISGHVSLFWYQQALGQGPEFLTYFQNEAQLDKSGLPSDRFFAERPEGSVSTLKIQRTQQEDSAVYLCASSLSTGVSIQPQHFGDGTRLSIL.

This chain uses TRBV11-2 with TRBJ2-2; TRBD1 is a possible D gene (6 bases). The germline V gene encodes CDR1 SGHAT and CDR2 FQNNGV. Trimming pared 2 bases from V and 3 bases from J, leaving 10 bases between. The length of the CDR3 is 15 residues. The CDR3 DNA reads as TGTGCCAGCAGCTTATCAGGGGCGGACACCGGGGAGCTGTTTTTT. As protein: CASSLSGADTGELFF.

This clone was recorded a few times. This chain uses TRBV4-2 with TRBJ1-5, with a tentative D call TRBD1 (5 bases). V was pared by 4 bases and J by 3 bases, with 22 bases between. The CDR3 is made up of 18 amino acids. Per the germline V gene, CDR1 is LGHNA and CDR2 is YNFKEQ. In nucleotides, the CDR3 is TGTGCCAGCAGCCGCGAACCCGGGACTCCACGGGACAATCAGCCCCAGCATTTT. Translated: CASSREPGTPRDNQPQHF.

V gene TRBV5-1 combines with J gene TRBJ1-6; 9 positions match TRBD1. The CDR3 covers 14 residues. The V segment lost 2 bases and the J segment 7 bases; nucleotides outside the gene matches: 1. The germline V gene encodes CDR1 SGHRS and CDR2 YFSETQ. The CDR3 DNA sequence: TGCGCCAGCAGCTTCGGACAGGGGAATTCACCCCTCCACTTT. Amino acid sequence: CASSFGQGNSPLHF.

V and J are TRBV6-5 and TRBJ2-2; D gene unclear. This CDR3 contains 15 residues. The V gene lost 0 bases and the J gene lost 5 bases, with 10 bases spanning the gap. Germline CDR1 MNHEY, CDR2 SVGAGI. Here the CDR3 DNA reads TGTGCCAGCAGTTACTCGAATGCCAGAACCGGGGAGCTGTTTTTT. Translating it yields CASSYSNARTGELFF.

CDR3 DNA sequence: TGTGCCAGCAGCTTCTTCCGGTTGAGCGACCAAGAGACCCAGTACTTC. Its protein is CASSFFRLSDQETQYF. The rearrangement joins TRBV5-4 to TRBJ2-5; D call uncertain. The CDR3 spans 16 residues. Germline V gene data show CDR1 as SGHNT and CDR2 as YYREEE (reference sequence). Between the trimmed V and J ends, which lost 2 bases and 0 bases, there was a span of 14 bases.

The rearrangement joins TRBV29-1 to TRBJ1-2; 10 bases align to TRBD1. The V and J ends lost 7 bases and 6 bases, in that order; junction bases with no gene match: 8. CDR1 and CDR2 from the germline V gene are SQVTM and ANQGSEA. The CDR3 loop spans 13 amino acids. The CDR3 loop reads CSAPGQGQNGYTF. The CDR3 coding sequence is TGCAGCGCCCCGGGACAGGGGCAGAATGGCTACACCTTC.

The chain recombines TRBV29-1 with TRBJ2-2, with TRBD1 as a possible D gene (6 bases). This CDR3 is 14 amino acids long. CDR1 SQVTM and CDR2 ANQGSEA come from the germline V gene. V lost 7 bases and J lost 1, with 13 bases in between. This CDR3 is CSARVDRNTGELFF. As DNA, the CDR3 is TGCAGCGCCCGGGTGGACAGGAACACCGGGGAGCTGTTTTTT.

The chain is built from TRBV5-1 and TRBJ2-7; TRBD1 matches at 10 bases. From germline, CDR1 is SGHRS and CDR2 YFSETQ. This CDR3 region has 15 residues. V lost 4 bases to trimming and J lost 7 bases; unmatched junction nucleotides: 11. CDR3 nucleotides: TGCGCCAGCAGCCCTAAGACAGGGGGCCTTCAGGAGCAGTACTTC. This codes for CASSPKTGGLQEQYF.

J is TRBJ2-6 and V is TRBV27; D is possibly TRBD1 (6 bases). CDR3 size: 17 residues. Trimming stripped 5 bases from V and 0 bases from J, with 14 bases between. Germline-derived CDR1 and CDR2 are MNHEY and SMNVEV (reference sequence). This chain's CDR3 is CASSQGQYSSGANVLTF. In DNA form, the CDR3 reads TGTGCCAGCAGTCAAGGACAGTATAGCTCTGGGGCCAACGTCCTGACTTTC.

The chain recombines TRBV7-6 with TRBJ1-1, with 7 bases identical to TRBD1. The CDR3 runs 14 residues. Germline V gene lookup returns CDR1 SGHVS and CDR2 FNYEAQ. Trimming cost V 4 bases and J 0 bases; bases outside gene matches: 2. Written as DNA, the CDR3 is TGTGCCAGCAGCTCAGGGGGGATGAACACTGAAGCTTTCTTT. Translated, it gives CASSSGGMNTEAFF.

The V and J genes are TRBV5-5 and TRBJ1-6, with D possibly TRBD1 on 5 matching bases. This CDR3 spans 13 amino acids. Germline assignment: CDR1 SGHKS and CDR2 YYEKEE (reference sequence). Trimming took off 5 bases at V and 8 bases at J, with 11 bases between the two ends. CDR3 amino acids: CASRRGLDSPLHF. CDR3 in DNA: TGTGCCAGCAGACGGGGACTGGATTCACCCCTCCACTTT.

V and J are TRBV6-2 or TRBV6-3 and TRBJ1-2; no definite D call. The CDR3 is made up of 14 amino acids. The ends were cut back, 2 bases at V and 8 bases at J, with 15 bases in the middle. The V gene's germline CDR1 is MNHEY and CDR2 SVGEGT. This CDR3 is CASSYRAGEGGYTF. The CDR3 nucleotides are TGTGCCAGCAGTTACCGGGCGGGCGAGGGAGGCTACACCTTC.

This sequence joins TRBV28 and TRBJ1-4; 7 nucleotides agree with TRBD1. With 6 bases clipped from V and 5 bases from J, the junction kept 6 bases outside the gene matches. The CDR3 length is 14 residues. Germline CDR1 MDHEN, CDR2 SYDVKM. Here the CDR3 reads CASRSTGRNEKLFF. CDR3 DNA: TGTGCCAGCAGATCGACAGGGCGAAATGAAAAACTGTTTTTT.

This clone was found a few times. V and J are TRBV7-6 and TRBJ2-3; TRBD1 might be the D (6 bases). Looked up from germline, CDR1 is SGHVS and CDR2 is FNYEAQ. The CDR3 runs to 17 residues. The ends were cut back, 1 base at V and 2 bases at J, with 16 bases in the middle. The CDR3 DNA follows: TGTGCCAGCAGCTTAGAAGGGGGAGCAAGGCCCACAGATACGCAGTATTTT. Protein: CASSLEGGARPTDTQYF.

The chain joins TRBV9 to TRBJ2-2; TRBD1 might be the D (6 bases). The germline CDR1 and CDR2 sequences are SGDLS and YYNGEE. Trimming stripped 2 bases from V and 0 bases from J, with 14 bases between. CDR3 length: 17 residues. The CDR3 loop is CASSVGHRVANTGELFF. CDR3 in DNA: TGTGCCAGCAGCGTCGGCCACAGGGTAGCGAACACCGGGGAGCTGTTTTTT. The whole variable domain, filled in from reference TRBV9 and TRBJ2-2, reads DSGVTQTPKHLITATGQRVTLRCSPRSGDLSVYWYQQSLDQGLQFLIQYYNGEERAKGNILERFSAQQFPDLHSELNLSSLELGDSALYFCASSVGHRVANTGELFFGEGSRLTVL.

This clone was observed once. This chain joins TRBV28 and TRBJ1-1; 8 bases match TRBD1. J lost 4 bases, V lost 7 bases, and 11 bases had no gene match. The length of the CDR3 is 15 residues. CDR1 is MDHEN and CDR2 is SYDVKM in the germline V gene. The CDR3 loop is CASTSSGTGGTEAFF. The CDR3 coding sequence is TGTGCCAGCACCTCATCCGGGACAGGTGGCACTGAAGCTTTCTTT.

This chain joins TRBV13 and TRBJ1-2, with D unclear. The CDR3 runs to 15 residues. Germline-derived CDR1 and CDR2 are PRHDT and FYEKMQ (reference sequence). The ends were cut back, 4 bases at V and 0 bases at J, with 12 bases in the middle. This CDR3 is CASSSQKITNYGYTF. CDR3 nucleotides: TGTGCCAGCAGCTCCCAGAAGATCACTAACTATGGCTACACCTTC.

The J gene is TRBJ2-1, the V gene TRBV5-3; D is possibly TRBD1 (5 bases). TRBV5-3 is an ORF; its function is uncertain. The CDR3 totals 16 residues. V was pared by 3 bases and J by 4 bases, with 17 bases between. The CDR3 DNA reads TGTGCCAGAAGCTCCCCCCAGGGCCTAGGGTACAATGAGCAGTTCTTC. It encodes CARSSPQGLGYNEQFF.

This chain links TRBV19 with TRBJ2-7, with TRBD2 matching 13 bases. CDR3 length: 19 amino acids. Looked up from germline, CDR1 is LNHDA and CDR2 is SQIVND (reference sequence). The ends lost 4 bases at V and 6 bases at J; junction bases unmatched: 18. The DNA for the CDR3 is TGTGCCAGTAGTAAATCACCGGGACTAGCGGGACTTCCTACAACCGAGCAGTACTTC. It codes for CASSKSPGLAGLPTTEQYF.